A single sample is the source of the 8 T cell receptor beta chains below, sequenced in a study of shared clonotypes between healthy human individuals. Naive-designated CD8 cells lacked CD45RO, were positively enriched for CCR7, and omitted terminally differentiated effector memory CD45RA+ cells. Method: immunoSEQ multiplex PCR; TCRdb's copy keeps in-frame clones and lacks some. The data hold about 2 million clones, with around 96% observed a single time. Sequencing was performed on naive CD8+ T cells sorted from blood. The receptors here all came from a young man in good health.

V usage is TRBV11-2 and J usage is TRBJ2-5, with unresolved D. CDR1 and CDR2 (germline): SGHAT, FQNNGV. Trimming took 5 bases from V and 5 from J, leaving 12 bases between them. This CDR3 has 13 amino acids. For the CDR3, the DNA is TGTGCCAGCAGCCCTCCGTTTACGGAGACCCAGTACTTC. This sequence encodes CASSPPFTETQYF.

CDR3 sequence (DNA): TGTGCCTGGTCGTCCGGACTCAACTCTGGAAACACCATATATTTT. It yields the protein CAWSSGLNSGNTIYF. The chain recombines TRBV30 with TRBJ1-3; D unclear. The ends were cut back, 5 bases at V and 0 bases at J, with 14 bases in the middle. The CDR3 spans 15 residues. Germline CDR1 and CDR2: GTSNPN and SVGIG (reference sequence). Supplemented by reference TRBV30 and TRBJ1-3, the full variable domain reads SQTIHQWPATLVQPVGSPLSLECTVEGTSNPNLYWYRQAAGRGLQLLFYSVGIGQISSEVPQNLSASRPQDRQFILSSKKLLLSDSGFYLCAWSSGLNSGNTIYFGEGSWLTVV.

V usage is TRBV30 and J usage is TRBJ2-5; 8 positions agree with TRBD2. This CDR3 is 15 amino acids long. V trimming: 7 bases; J trimming: 4 bases; junction bases outside the gene matches: 14. Germline loops: CDR1 GTSNPN, CDR2 SVGIG (reference sequence). Here the CDR3 DNA reads TGTGCCTTGGACGGGGGGGAGCCCCGGCGAGAGACCCAGTACTTC. It specifies CALDGGEPRRETQYF.

The chain carries TRBV4-3 and TRBJ2-2, with a tentative D call TRBD1 (5 bases). Germline loops: CDR1 LGHNA, CDR2 YSLEER. V lost 2 bases and J lost 2, with 9 bases in between. The CDR3 contains 15 residues. Written as DNA, the CDR3 is TGCGCCAGCAGCCAATGGACACCAAACACCGGGGAGCTGTTTTTT. This codes for CASSQWTPNTGELFF.

This chain uses TRBV28 with TRBJ1-1; 10 positions agree with TRBD1. Germline-derived CDR1 and CDR2 are MDHEN and SYDVKM. Unmatched junction bases numbered 17, after V lost 6 bases and J lost 4 bases. This CDR3 spans 18 amino acids. The CDR3 DNA is TGTGCCAGCAGAACCCTGCTCCCAACGGGACAGGGGCGCACTGAAGCTTTCTTT. This codes for CASRTLLPTGQGRTEAFF.

The V and J genes are TRBV6-1 and TRBJ1-4; D not certain. Trimming left V 2 bases short and J 8 bases short, with 24 bases between. CDR1 is MNHNS, CDR2 SASEGT, per germline. The CDR3 totals 18 residues. The chain's CDR3 is CASSESTRLWRVEEKLFF. The CDR3 DNA reads TGTGCCAGCAGTGAATCCACACGTTTGTGGCGGGTGGAAGAAAAACTGTTTTTT.

CDR3 in amino acids: CASSPGTSGKNEQFF. CDR3 DNA: TGTGCCAGCAGTCCCGGGACTAGCGGAAAAAATGAGCAGTTCTTC. The rearrangement links TRBV27 to TRBJ2-1; 11 positions match TRBD2. The V and J ends lost 5 bases and 7 bases, in that order; junction bases with no gene match: 7. CDR1 and CDR2 from the germline V gene are MNHEY and SMNVEV (reference sequence). The CDR3 consists of 15 residues.

On this clone: Other DNA variants within this sample encode the same CDR3. V is TRBV4-1 and J is TRBJ1-3; unclear D gene. The CDR3 is 15 residues long. From germline, CDR1 is MGHRA and CDR2 YSYEKL. V was cut by 1 base and J by 0 bases, with 7 bases left in between. CDR3 protein: CASSQGRSSGNTIYF. Written as DNA, the CDR3 is TGCGCCAGCAGCCAAGGTCGCAGCTCTGGAAACACCATATATTTT.